This T cell receptor (beta chain) emerged from a study of CD8 T cells in Susac syndrome. Findings and caveats of the study: The study recognized that its TCR sequencing and HLA analysis covered a relatively small number of individuals.

The authors reverse transcribed 0.5 to 1 ug RNA with random hexamers. A multiplex approach, immunoSEQ multiplex PCR, amplified TCR beta CDR3 across 54 Vbeta and 13 Jbeta. TCRdb redid the calling of the immunoSEQ multiplex PCR reads with MiXCR, one entry per CDR3 protein. Here the sample spans approximately 200,000 distinct CDR3 sequences, just under 95% being singletons. TEMRA cells were FACS-enriched, while CD8+ and CD4+ T cells were negatively isolated. Points on this clonotype: Its antigen is undetermined.

In germline, CDR1 is SGHAT, CDR2 FQNNGV. CDR3 size: 16 residues. V lost 1 base to trimming and J lost 2 bases; unmatched junction nucleotides: 3. The sequencing sample was made of CD4+ T cells from PBMCs. The chain is built from TRBV11-2 and TRBJ2-3; 10 bases are shared with TRBD2. This clonotype was sampled from a human donor with multiple sclerosis. The CDR3: CASSLASGGLTDTQYF. For the CDR3, the DNA is TGTGCCAGCAGCTTAGCTAGCGGGGGCCTCACAGATACGCAGTATTTT. Drawing the rest from reference TRBV11-2 and TRBJ2-3, the complete variable domain is EAGVAQSPRYKIIEKRQSVAFWCNPISGHATLYWYQQILGQGPKLLIQFQNNGVVDDSQLPKDRFSAERLKGVDSTLKIQPAKLEDSAVYLCASSLASGGLTDTQYFGPGTRLTVL.